Detailed here is one TCR beta chain. Its antigen is as yet unknown. Profiled with immunoSEQ multiplex PCR; TCRdb holds only in-frame clones, not every one. This sample carries about 22,000 clones, around 91% of them seen once, and the ten largest clones take about 11%. These data originate in a study of PD-L1 blockade in urothelial cancer. The CDR3 loop spans 14 amino acids. The germline V gene encodes CDR1 SGHAT and CDR2 FQNNGV. With 1 base clipped from V and 9 bases from J, the junction kept 5 bases outside the gene matches. The time point here: peripheral blood 6 weeks after treatment start. Regarding the study as a whole: Improved survival was predicted by pretreatment blood TCR clonality below the median.

The TCR was taken from a woman aged 55-69 years with urothelial cancer. The specimen was PBMCs, collected around atezolizumab (anti-PD-L1) treatment. J is TRBJ2-1 and V is TRBV11-2; TRBD1 matches 8 bases. The CDR3 here is CASSLARGLGEQFF. The CDR3 DNA reads TGTGCCAGCAGCTTAGCCAGGGGGCTCGGTGAGCAGTTCTTC.